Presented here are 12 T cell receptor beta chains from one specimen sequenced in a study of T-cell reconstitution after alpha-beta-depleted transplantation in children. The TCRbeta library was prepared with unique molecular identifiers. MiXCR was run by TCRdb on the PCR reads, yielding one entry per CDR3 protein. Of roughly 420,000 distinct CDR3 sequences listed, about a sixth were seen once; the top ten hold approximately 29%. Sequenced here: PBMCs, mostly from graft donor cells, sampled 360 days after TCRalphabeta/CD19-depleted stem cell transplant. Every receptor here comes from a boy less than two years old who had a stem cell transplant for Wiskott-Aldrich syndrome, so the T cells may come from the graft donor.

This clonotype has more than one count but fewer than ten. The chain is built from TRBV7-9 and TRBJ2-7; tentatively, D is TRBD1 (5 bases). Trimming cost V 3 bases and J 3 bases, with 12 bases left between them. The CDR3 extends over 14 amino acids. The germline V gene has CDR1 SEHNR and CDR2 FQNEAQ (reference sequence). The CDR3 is CASSFLDNLYEQYF. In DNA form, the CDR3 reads TGTGCCAGCAGCTTCCTGGACAACCTCTACGAGCAGTACTTC.

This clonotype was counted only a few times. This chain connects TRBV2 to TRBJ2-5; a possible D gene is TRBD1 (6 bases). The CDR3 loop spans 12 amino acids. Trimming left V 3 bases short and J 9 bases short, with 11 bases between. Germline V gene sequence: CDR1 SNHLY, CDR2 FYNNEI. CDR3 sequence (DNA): TGTGCCAGCAGTGAGGGGGCGCGGGCCCAGTACTTC. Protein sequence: CASSEGARAQYF.

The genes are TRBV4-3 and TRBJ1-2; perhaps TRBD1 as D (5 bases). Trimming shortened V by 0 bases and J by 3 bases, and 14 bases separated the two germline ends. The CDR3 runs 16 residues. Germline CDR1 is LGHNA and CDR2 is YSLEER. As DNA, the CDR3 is TGCGCCAGCAGCCAAGAGACAGAATCAAGGGACTATGGCTACACCTTC. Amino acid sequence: CASSQETESRDYGYTF.

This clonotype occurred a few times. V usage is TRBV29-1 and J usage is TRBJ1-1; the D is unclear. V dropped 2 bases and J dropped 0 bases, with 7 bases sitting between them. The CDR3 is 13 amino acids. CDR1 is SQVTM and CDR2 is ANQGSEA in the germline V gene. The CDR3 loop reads CSVESGVNTEAFF. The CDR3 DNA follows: TGCAGCGTTGAATCTGGGGTGAACACTGAAGCTTTCTTT.

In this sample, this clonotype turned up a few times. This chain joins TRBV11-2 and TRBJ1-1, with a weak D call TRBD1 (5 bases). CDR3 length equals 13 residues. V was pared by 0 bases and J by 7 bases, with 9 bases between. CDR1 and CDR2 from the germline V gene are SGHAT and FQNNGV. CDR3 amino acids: CASSLDRVGEAFF. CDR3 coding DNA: TGTGCCAGCAGCTTAGACAGGGTTGGTGAAGCTTTCTTT.

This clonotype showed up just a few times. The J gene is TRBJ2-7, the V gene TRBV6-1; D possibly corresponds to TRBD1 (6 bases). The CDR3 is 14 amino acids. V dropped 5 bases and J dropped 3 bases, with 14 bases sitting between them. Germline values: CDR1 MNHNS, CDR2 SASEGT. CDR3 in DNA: TGTGCCAGCAGTCTTAGGGACATCCTCTACGAGCAGTACTTC. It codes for CASSLRDILYEQYF.

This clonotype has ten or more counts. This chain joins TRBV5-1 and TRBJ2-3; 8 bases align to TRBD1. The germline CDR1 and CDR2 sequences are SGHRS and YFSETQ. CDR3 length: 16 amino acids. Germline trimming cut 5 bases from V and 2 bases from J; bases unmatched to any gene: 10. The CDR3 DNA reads TGCGCCAGCAGTATTACCGGACAGGGCTACACAGATACGCAGTATTTT. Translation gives CASSITGQGYTDTQYF.

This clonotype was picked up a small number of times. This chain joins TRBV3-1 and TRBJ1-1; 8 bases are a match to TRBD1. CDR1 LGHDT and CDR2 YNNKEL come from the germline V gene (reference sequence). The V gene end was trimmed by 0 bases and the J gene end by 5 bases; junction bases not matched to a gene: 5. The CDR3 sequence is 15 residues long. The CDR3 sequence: CASSQDDRGRTEAFF. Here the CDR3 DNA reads TGTGCCAGCAGCCAAGATGACAGGGGAAGGACTGAAGCTTTCTTT.

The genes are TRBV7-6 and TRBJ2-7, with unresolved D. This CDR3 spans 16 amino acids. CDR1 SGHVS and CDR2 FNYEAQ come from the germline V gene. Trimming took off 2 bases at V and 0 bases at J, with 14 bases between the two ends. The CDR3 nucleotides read TGTGCCAGCAGCTTAACGGTAGCCCCCCTCTCCTACGAGCAGTACTTC. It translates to CASSLTVAPLSYEQYF.

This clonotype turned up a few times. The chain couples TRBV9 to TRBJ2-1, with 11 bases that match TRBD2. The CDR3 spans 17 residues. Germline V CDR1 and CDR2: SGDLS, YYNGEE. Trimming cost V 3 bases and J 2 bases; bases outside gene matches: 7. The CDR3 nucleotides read TGTGCCAGCAGCGGTCCTAGCGGGAGGCTAACCTACAATGAGCAGTTCTTC. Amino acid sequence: CASSGPSGRLTYNEQFF.

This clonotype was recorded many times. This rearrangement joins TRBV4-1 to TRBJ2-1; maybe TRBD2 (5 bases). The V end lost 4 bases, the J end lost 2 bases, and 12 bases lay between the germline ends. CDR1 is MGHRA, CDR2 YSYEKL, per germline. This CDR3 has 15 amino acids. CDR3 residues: CASSRRGGPYNEQFF. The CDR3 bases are TGCGCCAGCAGCCGTCGGGGTGGCCCCTACAATGAGCAGTTCTTC.

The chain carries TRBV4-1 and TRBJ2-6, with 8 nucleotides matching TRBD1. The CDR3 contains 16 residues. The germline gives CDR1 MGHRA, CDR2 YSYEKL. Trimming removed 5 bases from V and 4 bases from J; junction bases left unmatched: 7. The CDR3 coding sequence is TGCGCCAGCAGCGGCGACAGGGGTACCGGGGCCAACGTCCTGACTTTC. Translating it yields CASSGDRGTGANVLTF.